This T cell receptor (beta chain) was sequenced for a study of identical twins. TCRdb ran MiXCR on the 5' RACE reads and lists one entry per CDR3 protein. Among around 670,000 distinct CDR3 sequences listed, over 5% were seen once. This clonotype was picked up many times. The antigen is unknown. Regarding the study as a whole: With abundant cord blood beta clonotypes, insertions were fewer; memory repertoires showed no such pattern.

The ends were cut back, 3 bases at V and 0 bases at J, with 9 bases in the middle. The CDR3 is made up of 15 amino acids. This sequence originates from a man younger than 35 in good health. Specimen: naive T cells sorted from blood. V and J are TRBV12-3 or TRBV12-4 and TRBJ2-1; no firm D call. CDR3 DNA: TGTGCCAGCAGTTTGGCGCGCCTCTCCTACAATGAGCAGTTCTTC. This encodes CASSLARLSYNEQFF.